This TCR beta chain was captured in a study of identical twins (dated by TCRdb to between 2015 and 2016). Regarding the complete study: The study deep-sequenced TCR alpha and beta repertoires from monozygotic twins, unrelated adults of various ages and cord blood to test whether fetal clonotypes persist. To rule out contamination, the twin experiments were replicated at different times with different library preparation protocols. Findings and caveats that apply to the study as a whole: Abundant cord blood beta clonotypes had fewer insertions, young adult naive repertoires showed a similar but weaker trend, and memory repertoires showed no such trend. Because the same donors could not be followed over many years, conclusions were based on cross-sectional statistical analysis. In monozygotic twins, recombination models systematically underestimated out-of-frame TCR alpha sharing, but the models matched the sharing seen between unrelated individuals. Invariant T cells such as MAIT and iNKT could partly confound zero-insertion analyses, though diverse VJ usage argued against this for most clonotypes. In beta out-of-frame sequences, excess twin sharing was weaker, because having fewer shared sequences lowered the signal-to-noise ratio. Compared with coincidental sharing between unrelated individuals, an excess of low generation-probability sequences was observed among out-of-frame TCR alpha sequences shared between twins.

As regards this clonotype: This clone's antigen is unknown. Base qualities were left out, and no much larger clone turns up one base away.

Every donor in the study was a healthy Caucasian. Three pairs of female monozygotic twins, all aged about 18 to 30 years, made up the twin cohort. Peripheral blood mononuclear cells were used as the source from which RNA for TCR libraries was isolated. Library preparation was by 5' RACE. Sequenced using an Illumina HiSeq 2000. A universal primer binding site was introduced by template switching, and a unique molecular identifier was present in the final cDNA, enabling accurate counting of TCR cDNA molecules. Specific primers in the conserved constant-segment region were used to synthesize first-strand cDNA for the TCR alpha and beta chains. To control for contamination, every cDNA library carried two barcodes: a SMART-Mk sample barcode plus Illumina barcodes. TruSeq adapter sequences along with Illumina sample barcodes were introduced in two successive PCR steps. The Illumina HiSeq platform was used with custom primers to sequence TCR alpha and beta cDNA libraries. Turning to the authors' computational methods: MiGEC was used to process raw reads and extract unique molecular identifiers, and MiXCR was used to find CDR3 positions. For each individual, recombination models were inferred using an EM algorithm with the repgenHMM and IGoR tools. The tcR package in R was used for shared clonotype analysis, with sharing normalized by the product of cloneset sizes. Out-of-frame nonproductive sequences were analyzed to study raw recombination free of thymic and clonal selection effects. TCRdb cleaned the public reads at Q25 with fastp, built clones with MiXCR and kept in-frame beta chains. Duplicate CDR3 protein sequences are folded into a single record with the most common DNA and genes. V and J calls and clone size were set by TCRdb, not the authors. The sample table lists approximately 680,000 distinct CDR3 sequences, roughly 7.2% of them with a count of one. The ten largest clonotypes hold around 1.6% of the sample.

The CDR3 has 16 amino acids, counting the end cysteine and phenylalanine. Left in the record is the CDR3 DNA by itself, 48 bases read in frame from the first base. A distance of 12 bases separates the germline ends of V and J, which lose 3 bases and 0 bases respectively. These sequences were also reported in another study, on yellow fever vaccine responses in identical twins. As the second paper documents: According to the authors, the vaccine-induced T cell response in identical twins seemed to be partly convergent and partly specific to each individual. Focusing on identical twins, the study followed the T cell clones that responded to the vaccine, and did so with precision.

The V and J genes are TRBV12-3 or TRBV12-4 and TRBJ2-1, and the D gene may be TRBD2, 5 bases matching. The specimen sequenced was PBMCs. This receptor was identified in a woman aged 18 to 35 in good health. The CDR3 protein sequence reads: CASSFGWESSYNEQFF. The DNA sequence follows: TGTGCCAGCAGTTTTGGCTGGGAGAGCTCCTACAATGAGCAGTTCTTC.